The clone carrying this T cell receptor beta chain was picked up a small number of times. Its antigen is as yet unknown. This sample is drawn from a study of cytomegalovirus exposure and HLA in healthy donors. Findings and caveats of the study: After further analysis at a later stage, 16,951 TCR beta sequences were associated with HLA alleles at 0.05 false discovery rate.

60 Vbeta and 13 Jbeta primers were used in PCR. Profiled with immunoSEQ multiplex PCR; TCRdb holds only in-frame clones, not every one. The sample lists about 140,000 clones; about 9.1% were seen once. The CDR3 loop spans 13 amino acids. The trim removed 7 bases at V and 4 bases at J, leaving 6 bases unmatched. Germline CDR1 and CDR2: MNHNY and SVGAGI (reference sequence). The TCR originated in a woman aged 40 to 49 in good health and CMV-seropositive. The specimen sequenced was PBMCs. The chain links TRBV6-6 to TRBJ1-1; TRBD1 aligns across 7 bases. For the CDR3, the DNA is TGTGCCAGCACCAGACAGGGCGGCACTGAAGCTTTCTTT. This codes for CASTRQGGTEAFF.